The 14 T cell receptor beta chains below were found in one sample sequenced in a study of blood T cell repertoires in COVID-19. Profiled with immunoSEQ multiplex PCR; TCRdb holds only in-frame clones, not every one. Of 250,000 to 300,000 clones detected, about 89% appear once; the ten largest clones hold under 2.5%. The sample comprised peripheral blood. The receptors originated from a man aged 50-60 years with acute or convalescent COVID-19.

The rearrangement links TRBV28 to TRBJ2-5; 15 bases are a match to TRBD2. The CDR3 extends over 15 amino acids. The junction had 4 bases not matched to a gene; V was cut back by 4 bases and J by 7 bases. Germline loops: CDR1 MDHEN, CDR2 SYDVKM. The DNA of the CDR3 is TGTGCCAGCAGTTACAGGACTAGCGGGGGGGGGACCCAGTACTTC. The encoded protein is CASSYRTSGGGTQYF.

The V call is TRBV7-3, the J call TRBJ2-3; 8 nucleotides align to TRBD2. The CDR3 is made up of 13 amino acids. Germline CDR1 and CDR2: SGHTA and FQGTGA. The V segment lost 3 bases and the J segment 9 bases; nucleotides outside the gene matches: 5. The CDR3: CASSFSSGDTQYF. Here the CDR3 DNA reads TGTGCCAGCAGCTTTAGTAGCGGGGACACGCAGTATTTT.

This sequence joins TRBV19 and TRBJ1-2; D remains unclear. The ends were cut back, 3 bases at V and 6 bases at J, with 11 bases in the middle. The CDR3 consists of 13 residues. The germline V gene has CDR1 LNHDA and CDR2 SQIVND (reference sequence). CDR3 nucleotides: TGTGCCAGTAGTATTACGGGTTGGGATGGCTACACCTTC. Amino acids: CASSITGWDGYTF.

V gene TRBV2 combines with J gene TRBJ1-1, with D possibly being TRBD1 (5 bases). The CDR3 is 14 amino acids. The germline V gene encodes CDR1 SNHLY and CDR2 FYNNEI. V was cut by 6 bases and J by 5 bases, with 16 bases left in between. The CDR3 DNA reads TGTGCCAGCAGCACCACTGACGGGGGGACTGAAGCTTTCTTT. Protein product: CASSTTDGGTEAFF.

The CDR3 DNA follows: TGTGCCAGCAGCCCCCTCGGGTACGATGAGCAGTTCTTC. Amino acids: CASSPLGYDEQFF. V and J are TRBV7-8 and TRBJ2-1, with D uncertain. Germline CDR1 and CDR2: SGHVS and FQNEAQ. V lost 5 bases, J lost 8 bases, and 13 bases lay in between. This CDR3 is 13 amino acids long.

The chain carries TRBV30 and TRBJ1-5, with D possibly being TRBD1 (6 bases). The ends were cut back, 5 bases at V and 6 bases at J, with 14 bases in the middle. Germline V gives CDR1 GTSNPN, CDR2 SVGIG (reference sequence). This CDR3 spans 13 amino acids. The CDR3 region is CAWGLQQGQPQHF. CDR3 bases: TGTGCCTGGGGCCTCCAACAGGGTCAGCCCCAGCATTTT.

CDR3 protein: CASSLSAGAREAFF. Written as DNA, the CDR3 is TGTGCCAGCAGTTTATCGGCAGGGGCCCGTGAAGCTTTCTTT. This chain links TRBV28 with TRBJ1-1; a weak D match, TRBD1 (6 bases). This CDR3 is built from 14 residues. The germline V gene encodes CDR1 MDHEN and CDR2 SYDVKM. Trimming shortened V by 1 base and J by 7 bases, and 13 bases separated the two germline ends.

The chain uses TRBV19 and TRBJ2-1; 9 bases match TRBD1. The CDR3 is made up of 15 amino acids. Trimming removed 4 bases from V and 9 bases from J; junction bases left unmatched: 10. The germline CDR1 and CDR2 sequences are LNHDA and SQIVND (reference sequence). The CDR3 sequence is CASSSGTGYLGEQFF. The CDR3 DNA sequence: TGTGCCAGTAGTAGCGGGACAGGGTATCTCGGTGAGCAGTTCTTC.

V usage is TRBV7-2 and J usage is TRBJ1-2; D perhaps matches TRBD1 (5 bases). Germline CDR1 is SGHTA and CDR2 is FQGNSA. This CDR3 region has 15 residues. Trimming stripped 1 base from V and 8 bases from J, with 17 bases between. The CDR3: CASSLVGGSPRGYTF. The CDR3 region has the DNA TGTGCCAGCAGCTTAGTCGGGGGTTCTCCTAGAGGCTACACCTTC. Variable domain in full (rest from reference TRBV7-2 and TRBJ1-2): GAGVSQSPSNKVTEKGKDVELRCDPISGHTALYWYRQSLGQGLEFLIYFQGNSAPDKSGLPSDRFSAERTGGSVSTLTIQRTQQEDSAVYLCASSLVGGSPRGYTFGSGTRLTVV.

This chain uses TRBV3-1 (or the pseudogene TRBV3-2) with TRBJ1-3; 10 bases are shared with TRBD1. CDR3 length: 17 residues. The V gene's germline CDR1 is LGHDT and CDR2 YNNKEL (reference sequence). V lost 2 bases, J lost 2 bases, and 6 bases stayed unmatched. This CDR3 is CASSQLIDRGPGNTIYF. The DNA of the CDR3 is TGTGCCAGCAGCCAACTTATAGACAGGGGGCCTGGAAACACCATATATTTT.

This clone appeared a few times. This chain joins TRBV10-1 and TRBJ2-2; 8 positions agree with TRBD2. The CDR3 spans 17 residues. CDR1 WNHNN and CDR2 SYGVQD come from the germline V gene (reference sequence). V was clipped by 3 bases and J by 8 bases; unmatched bases: 14. CDR3 coding DNA: TGCGCCAGCAGTGACGGGGGGGCGGGGGCCCACCGAGGGGAGCTGTTTTTT. It specifies CASSDGGAGAHRGELFF.

With regard to this clone: Other nucleotide sequences in the sample specify the same CDR3. The chain couples TRBV7-3 to TRBJ2-1; perhaps TRBD2 as D (5 bases). CDR3 size: 15 residues. Trimming cost V 2 bases and J 1 base, with 9 bases left between them. Germline CDR1 and CDR2: SGHTA and FQGTGA. CDR3 in DNA: TGTGCCAGCAGCTTATCCGGGGATTCCTACAATGAGCAGTTCTTC. This sequence encodes CASSLSGDSYNEQFF.

This clone was seen only once. The chain employs TRBV7-2 and TRBJ2-1; TRBD1 matches at 9 bases. V trimming: 5 bases; J trimming: 6 bases; junction bases outside the gene matches: 8. The germline V gene encodes CDR1 SGHTA and CDR2 FQGNSA. The CDR3 is 15 residues long. The CDR3 region has the DNA TGTGCCAGCAGCCCCGGACAGGGGATGGCCAATGAGCAGTTCTTC. Protein product: CASSPGQGMANEQFF. Variable domain in full (rest from reference TRBV7-2 and TRBJ2-1): GAGVSQSPSNKVTEKGKDVELRCDPISGHTALYWYRQSLGQGLEFLIYFQGNSAPDKSGLPSDRFSAERTGGSVSTLTIQRTQQEDSAVYLCASSPGQGMANEQFFGPGTRLTVL.

The chain couples TRBV6-6 to TRBJ2-7, with 9 positions matching TRBD1. After removal of 1 base from V and 2 bases from J, the junction contained 0 bases not matched to a gene. Germline CDR1 reads MNHNY; CDR2 reads SVGAGI (reference sequence). CDR3 length equals 14 residues. The CDR3 nucleotides are TGTGCCAGCAGTTACTGGACAGGGGCCTACGAGCAGTACTTC. Translating gives CASSYWTGAYEQYF.